Each of the 8 T cell receptor beta chains below was sequenced from the same sample in a study of post-analysis software for immune sequencing data. Whole-study findings and limits: Patients had higher frequencies than controls of about five TRBV segments, including TRBV5-6, TRBV5-1 and TRBV20-1.

These receptors' targets are unknown. The library was made from cDNA and included unique molecular identifiers. From the PCR reads, TCRdb called clonotypes with MiXCR, one entry per CDR3 protein. This table has 650,000 to 850,000 distinct CDR3 sequences, roughly 50% appearing once. Sequences were obtained from blood. These receptors originate from a girl aged 5 to 17 with multiple sclerosis.

The chain uses TRBV14 and TRBJ2-1, with TRBD2 identical over 12 bases. CDR1 is SGHDN and CDR2 is FVKESK in the germline V gene. Trimming cost V 4 bases and J 9 bases; bases outside gene matches: 1. The CDR3 extends over 13 amino acids. Written as DNA, the CDR3 is TGTGCCAGCAGCCGGGGACTAGCGGGTGAGCAGTTCTTC. It translates to CASSRGLAGEQFF.

This clonotype has ten or more counts. This chain joins TRBV29-1 and TRBJ2-7; D is unresolved. V was shortened by 6 bases and J by 0 bases, with 9 bases between the two germline ends. The CDR3 length is 12 residues. Germline-derived CDR1 and CDR2 are SQVTM and ANQGSEA. CDR3 DNA sequence: TGCAGCGTGGCGCCCAGCTCCTACGAGCAGTACTTC. Translating it yields CSVAPSSYEQYF.

The chain couples TRBV7-2 to TRBJ1-4; 7 nucleotides agree with TRBD1. V shed 1 base and J 7 bases; nucleotides not matched to a gene: 6. This CDR3 region has 15 residues. CDR1 and CDR2 (germline): SGHTA, FQGNSA. CDR3 amino acids: CASSLVGRGSEKLFF. For the CDR3, the DNA is TGTGCCAGCAGCTTAGTGGGCAGGGGGAGTGAAAAACTGTTTTTT.

In DNA form, the CDR3 reads TGCAGTGCAGATCGAAAGGGACTAGCCAACAATGAGCAGTTCTTC. Encoded protein: CSADRKGLANNEQFF. The chain joins TRBV20-1 to TRBJ2-1; 9 bases align to TRBD2. The CDR3 sequence is 15 residues long. V lost 6 bases, J lost 5 bases, and 11 bases stayed unmatched. Germline CDR1 reads DFQATT; CDR2 reads SNEGSKA (reference sequence).

The chain uses TRBV6-6 and TRBJ2-3, with TRBD1 identical over 7 bases. Germline V gene sequence: CDR1 MNHNY, CDR2 SVGAGI (reference sequence). The CDR3 loop spans 13 amino acids. Germline trimming cut 0 bases from V and 7 bases from J; bases unmatched to any gene: 1. The CDR3 region has the DNA TGTGCCAGCAGTTACTCACAGGGGAATACGCAGTATTTT. Translated, it gives CASSYSQGNTQYF.

V usage is TRBV7-9 and J usage is TRBJ2-3; D not resolved. CDR1 is SEHNR, CDR2 FQNEAQ, per germline (reference sequence). The germline V and J ends were trimmed by 4 bases and 4 bases, with 9 bases remaining between them. This CDR3 region has 13 residues. CDR3 amino acids: CASSSRLPDTQYF. The CDR3 DNA follows: TGTGCCAGCAGCTCCCGACTCCCAGATACGCAGTATTTT.

The rearrangement links TRBV24-1 to TRBJ2-3; TRBD2 aligns across 12 bases. This CDR3 has 16 residues. Germline V CDR1 and CDR2: KGHDR, SFDVKD. With V trimmed by 4 bases and J by 4 bases, 5 bases remained unmatched. CDR3 bases: TGTGCCACCAGTGACTCAACTAGCGGGAGGTCAGATACGCAGTATTTT. Its translation is CATSDSTSGRSDTQYF.

The rearrangement joins TRBV5-6 to TRBJ2-5; tentative D call: TRBD2 (5 bases). The DNA end is more similar to TRBJ2-7, so the J call may be wrong. The germline V gene has CDR1 SGHDT and CDR2 YYEEEE. CDR3 length: 13 amino acids. The CDR3 DNA follows: TGTGCCAGCAGCTCCTGGACTGCTTTCGAGCAGTACTTC. Translated: CASSSWTAFEQYF.